This T cell receptor (beta chain) emerged from a study of molecular identifiers for immune sequencing clone quantification. J lost 7 bases, V lost 2 bases, and 16 bases had no gene match. The CDR3 is 19 amino acids. Germline V gives CDR1 MDHEN, CDR2 SYDVKM. This clonotype came up a few times. Its antigen is unidentified. Preparation methods for the bulk TCR libraries were those previously described, with listed TCR primers. TCRdb independently ran MiXCR on the PCR reads; one entry per CDR3 protein. The sample lists 100,000 or so distinct CDR3 sequences, around 33% occurring once. Study-wide results and caveats: Spike-in Jurkat TCR RNA from a single cell reportedly registered among 950,000 or so naive cells. The share of molecules held by clones above 20 RNA copies was over 97% in effector cells and under 1% in naive cells.

Researchers sorted naive CD8 T cells as cells that were CD8+CD4-CCR7+CD45RA+. Sequences were obtained from naive CD8+ T cells from blood, with Jurkat cell RNA spiked in. The sample's subset: FACS-sorted CD8+CD4-CCR7+CD45RA+ naive T cells. This receptor was identified in a human donor in good health. Some libraries in this study had Jurkat cell RNA spiked in. The V call is TRBV28, the J call TRBJ2-7, with 14 bases aligning to TRBD2. The CDR3, as DNA: TGTGCCAGCAGTTTACCTGGACTAGCGGGAGGTTCGGGAGGTGGTGAGCAGTACTTC. The encoded protein is CASSLPGLAGGSGGGEQYF.